The next 4 T cell receptor beta chains were all read from a single sample in a study of shared clonotypes between healthy human individuals. Generated by immunoSEQ multiplex PCR, the TCRdb table keeps only in-frame clones and is missing some. Among 2.3 million or so clones listed, 85% to 95% were seen once. Sequencing was done on a sample of naive CD4+ T cells from PBMCs. Indicated subset: CD45RA+ positively selected. Every receptor here comes from a young man in good health. Some clones in this sample may be carry-over from other donors' samples.

The V call is TRBV28, the J call TRBJ1-1; TRBD1 matches at 9 bases. Germline V gene sequence: CDR1 MDHEN, CDR2 SYDVKM. CDR3 length: 14 amino acids. Germline trimming cut 5 bases from V and 5 bases from J; bases unmatched to any gene: 6. Written as DNA, the CDR3 is TGTGCCAGCAGTATTAACAGGGGGCGGACTGAAGCTTTCTTT. This encodes CASSINRGRTEAFF.

The V and J genes are TRBV2 and TRBJ1-1; TRBD1 matches at 7 bases. CDR3 length: 15 residues. Germline CDR1 and CDR2: SNHLY and FYNNEI. J was trimmed by 4 bases and V by 5 bases; bases with no gene match: 10. The CDR3 DNA is TGTGCCAGCAGTTCTCAAAAAAGGGGGCTCACTGAAGCTTTCTTT. Protein: CASSSQKRGLTEAFF. Complete variable domain (other parts from reference TRBV2 and TRBJ1-1): EPEVTQTPSHQVTQMGQEVILRCVPISNHLYFYWYRQILGQKVEFLVSFYNNEISEKSEIFDDQFSVERPDGSNFTLKIRSTKLEDSAMYFCASSSQKRGLTEAFFGQGTRLTVV.

The chain combines TRBV4-1 with TRBJ1-1, with TRBD1 matching 8 bases. The germline CDR1 and CDR2 sequences are MGHRA and YSYEKL. This CDR3 is 16 amino acids long. Trimming cost V 0 bases and J 0 bases; bases outside gene matches: 3. The CDR3: CASSQDSGGLNTEAFF. The CDR3 DNA reads as TGCGCCAGCAGCCAAGATTCAGGGGGCTTGAACACTGAAGCTTTCTTT.

The J gene is TRBJ2-7, the V gene TRBV21-1; TRBD1, the table's D call, was not compared with the DNA. TRBV21-1 is marked as a pseudogene. The CDR3 totals 22 residues. The CDR3 DNA reads TGTGCCAGCAGCAAAGATTCGATGTTGGTTCGAACAGGGAAAAGGGAGAAGGACGAGCAGTACTTC. Protein: CASSKDSMLVRTGKREKDEQYF.